These 5 T cell receptor beta chains originate from one sample sequenced in a study of beta chain features in type 1 diabetes. General observations from the study: A moderate, significant TCRB CDR3 shortening appeared in type 1 diabetes across four CD4+ subsets.

The antigens for these receptors are not known. Of the isolated RNA, all was reverse transcribed, and so the sequenced material was expressed TCRB transcripts. Assay: immunoSEQ multiplex PCR; the TCRdb copy retains only in-frame clones and omits some. The repertoire holds a few hundred thousand clones, approximately 16% seen once, with less than 0.02% in the top ten. Sequencing was performed on naive CD4+ T cells from blood. These receptor sequences come from a man aged 18 to 30 with type 1 diabetes.

The rearrangement links TRBV27 to TRBJ2-7; D might be TRBD1 (6 bases). The CDR3 has 13 residues. CDR1 and CDR2 from the germline V gene are MNHEY and SMNVEV (reference sequence). Between the trimmed V and J ends, which lost 7 bases and 7 bases, there was a span of 17 bases. CDR3 in DNA: TGTGCCAGCACTCTGATACAGGGAACGGAGCAGTACTTC. Translated, it gives CASTLIQGTEQYF.

The genes are TRBV11-2 and TRBJ2-7, with 10 bases that match TRBD1. V gave up 5 bases and J gave up 0 bases; unmatched junction bases: 4. Germline CDR1 SGHAT, CDR2 FQNNGV. The CDR3 length is 15 residues. The DNA of the CDR3 is TGTGCCAGCAGCCAATGGACAGGGGGCTCCTACGAGCAGTACTTC. Amino acid sequence: CASSQWTGGSYEQYF.

The table lists this clone with a few counts. The chain uses TRBV7-2 and TRBJ2-2, with a possible D match to TRBD2 (6 bases). CDR1 is SGHTA and CDR2 is FQGNSA in the germline V gene. Between the trimmed V and J ends, which lost 3 bases and 3 bases, there was a span of 8 bases. This CDR3 spans 14 amino acids. The CDR3 spells CASSFSGDTGELFF. CDR3 DNA: TGTGCCAGCAGCTTTTCGGGGGACACCGGGGAGCTGTTTTTT. Full variable domain (missing parts from reference TRBV7-2 and TRBJ2-2): GAGVSQSPSNKVTEKGKDVELRCDPISGHTALYWYRQSLGQGLEFLIYFQGNSAPDKSGLPSDRFSAERTGGSVSTLTIQRTQQEDSAVYLCASSFSGDTGELFFGEGSRLTVL.

This chain connects TRBV25-1 to TRBJ1-1; 7 bases match TRBD1. With V trimmed by 6 bases and J by 7 bases, 11 bases remained unmatched. This CDR3 is built from 14 residues. CDR1 is MGHDK, CDR2 SYGVNS, per germline. CDR3 DNA: TGTGCCAGCAGACGGGACAGAGGTTTCGGTGAAGCTTTCTTT. Residues: CASRRDRGFGEAFF.

This chain uses TRBV7-2 with TRBJ2-7; D unclear. The CDR3 totals 12 residues. The V end was cut by 4 bases, the J end by 1 base, with 5 bases between. Germline V lookup: CDR1 SGHTA, CDR2 FQGNSA. In nucleotides, the CDR3 is TGTGCCAGCAGCTCCCGGTCCTACGAGCAGTACTTC. It translates to CASSSRSYEQYF.